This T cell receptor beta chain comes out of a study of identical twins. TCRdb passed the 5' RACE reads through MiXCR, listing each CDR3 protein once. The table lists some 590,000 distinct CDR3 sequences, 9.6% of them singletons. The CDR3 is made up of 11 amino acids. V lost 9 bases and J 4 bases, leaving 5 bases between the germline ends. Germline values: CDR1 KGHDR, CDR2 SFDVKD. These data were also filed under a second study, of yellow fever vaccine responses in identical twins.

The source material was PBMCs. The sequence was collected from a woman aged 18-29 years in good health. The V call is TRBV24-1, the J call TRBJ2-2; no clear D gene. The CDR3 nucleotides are TGTGCCACCGGTACCACCGGGGAGCTGTTTTTT. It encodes CATGTTGELFF.